This passage covers 32 T cell receptor beta chains from one sample sequenced in a study of shared clonotypes between healthy human individuals. The table came from immunoSEQ multiplex PCR; TCRdb's copy has only in-frame clones and leaves some out. The table lists about 980,000 clones, 76% of them singletons. Sequenced input: memory CD4+ T cells sorted from blood. Documented subset: CD45RA-negative fraction. Source of these receptors: a man aged 18 to 30 in good health.

This clone was counted only a few times. V usage is TRBV6-1 and J usage is TRBJ2-3; TRBD2 matches at 10 bases. The length of the CDR3 is 16 residues. The germline gives CDR1 MNHNS, CDR2 SASEGT. V gave up 3 bases and J gave up 2 bases; unmatched junction bases: 5. The CDR3, as DNA: TGTGCCAGCAGTGAGACGACTAGCGGGCCCACAGATACGCAGTATTTT. Its protein is CASSETTSGPTDTQYF.

The V gene is TRBV25-1, the J gene TRBJ2-7; TRBD1 aligns across 11 bases. Germline V CDR1 and CDR2: MGHDK, SYGVNS. V lost 4 bases, J lost 3 bases, and 5 bases stayed unmatched. The CDR3 has 15 amino acids. The CDR3 loop reads CASSVGTGGSYEQYF. CDR3 nucleotides: TGTGCCAGCAGTGTCGGGACAGGGGGGAGCTACGAGCAGTACTTC.

On this clone itself: The same CDR3 also results from other DNA sequences found in this sample. The chain uses TRBV5-6 and TRBJ1-2; D remains unclear. This CDR3 comprises 14 residues. Between the trimmed V and J ends, which lost 3 bases and 0 bases, there was a span of 9 bases. The germline CDR1 and CDR2 sequences are SGHDT and YYEEEE. CDR3 bases: TGTGCCAGCAGCTGGGGAAGAGCTAACTATGGCTACACCTTC. It is translated as CASSWGRANYGYTF.

V usage is TRBV7-9 and J usage is TRBJ1-6; 7 bases align to TRBD1. The germline gives CDR1 SEHNR, CDR2 FQNEAQ (reference sequence). The CDR3 loop spans 15 amino acids. V lost 5 bases to trimming and J lost 9 bases; unmatched junction nucleotides: 10. The CDR3 DNA follows: TGTGCCAGCAGCCCCCAGACAGGGACCGGTTCACCCCTCCACTTT. It yields the protein CASSPQTGTGSPLHF.

The genes are TRBV7-9 and TRBJ2-5; 7 bases are shared with TRBD2. The CDR3 is 17 amino acids. The V segment lost 5 bases and the J segment 5 bases; nucleotides outside the gene matches: 17. The germline V gene has CDR1 SEHNR and CDR2 FQNEAQ (reference sequence). The CDR3 is CASSRQGGREIEETQYF. CDR3 sequence (DNA): TGTGCCAGCAGCCGCCAGGGAGGGCGGGAAATAGAGGAGACCCAGTACTTC.

The rearrangement uses TRBV5-1 and TRBJ1-6; no clear D. Germline lookup yields CDR1 SGHRS and CDR2 YFSETQ. Trimming pared 5 bases from V and 0 bases from J, leaving 15 bases between. The CDR3 loop spans 17 amino acids. CDR3 amino acids: CASRGLSGSSYNSPLHF. DNA for the CDR3: TGCGCCAGCAGGGGTTTGAGTGGGTCCTCCTATAATTCACCCCTCCACTTT.

The V call is TRBV5-6, the J call TRBJ1-5; no definite D call. The germline V gene has CDR1 SGHDT and CDR2 YYEEEE. V was trimmed by 2 bases and J by 0 bases, leaving 9 bases between them. The CDR3 is 15 residues long. This CDR3 reads CASSFSLYSNQPQHF. The DNA of the CDR3 is TGTGCCAGCAGCTTCAGCCTTTATAGCAATCAGCCCCAGCATTTT.

The chain links TRBV6-7 to TRBJ1-1; 7 nucleotides align to TRBD1. TRBV6-7 is classed as an ORF, of uncertain function. CDR3 length: 14 residues. The V gene end was trimmed by 5 bases and the J gene end by 1 base; junction bases not matched to a gene: 4. CDR3 nucleotides: TGTGCCAGCAGTCAGGGACAGCCGAACACTGAAGCTTTCTTT. Translation gives CASSQGQPNTEAFF.

The V and J genes are TRBV7-2 and TRBJ2-7, with 10 bases that match TRBD2. Trimming cost V 0 bases and J 0 bases; bases outside gene matches: 2. CDR1 and CDR2 (germline): SGHTA, FQGNSA. There are 16 residues in the CDR3. This chain's CDR3 is CASSLASSGSSYEQYF. CDR3 sequence (DNA): TGTGCCAGCAGCTTAGCGTCTAGCGGGAGCTCCTACGAGCAGTACTTC.

The rearrangement joins TRBV9 to TRBJ1-6; weak D call: TRBD1 (5 bases). Germline loops: CDR1 SGDLS, CDR2 YYNGEE. The germline V and J ends were trimmed by 4 bases and 0 bases, with 14 bases remaining between them. This CDR3 has 17 amino acids. CDR3 nucleotides: TGTGCCAGCAGCCCAAACGGGGGAAGCTCCTATAATTCACCCCTCCACTTT. Protein sequence: CASSPNGGSSYNSPLHF.

This chain uses TRBV25-1 with TRBJ1-2; 8 positions match TRBD1. Germline CDR1 reads MGHDK; CDR2 reads SYGVNS. This CDR3 is 17 amino acids long. V lost 3 bases and J lost 1; bases outside the gene matches: 10. CDR3 bases: TGTGCCAGCAGTGATAGGTCAGGGGGCAGTTTTAACTATGGCTACACCTTC. Amino acid sequence: CASSDRSGGSFNYGYTF.

The V call is TRBV27, the J call TRBJ1-6, with TRBD1 identical over 8 bases. The CDR3 loop spans 15 amino acids. The germline gives CDR1 MNHEY, CDR2 SMNVEV (reference sequence). V shed 6 bases and J 10 bases; nucleotides not matched to a gene: 11. The CDR3 loop reads CASRDRVGSISPLHF. The DNA of the CDR3 is TGTGCCAGCAGGGACAGGGTCGGAAGTATCTCACCCCTCCACTTT.

The V gene is TRBV6-1, the J gene TRBJ2-5; TRBD1 aligns across 11 bases. V shed 6 bases and J 2 bases; nucleotides not matched to a gene: 5. This CDR3 has 15 amino acids. Looked up from germline, CDR1 is MNHNS and CDR2 is SASEGT. The DNA of the CDR3 is TGTGCCAGCAGGAGGGGACAGGGGGGTCAAGAGACCCAGTACTTC. It is translated as CASRRGQGGQETQYF.

This clone was seen only a few times. The J gene is TRBJ2-5, the V gene TRBV30; TRBD1 agrees at 10 bases. The CDR3 length is 12 residues. Germline V gene data show CDR1 as GTSNPN and CDR2 as SVGIG (reference sequence). J was trimmed by 5 bases and V by 5 bases; bases with no gene match: 2. The CDR3 loop reads CAWGGQGETQYF. In DNA, the CDR3 is TGTGCCTGGGGGGGACAGGGGGAGACCCAGTACTTC.

On this clone itself: This same CDR3 is encoded by further DNA sequences in the sample. The gene calls are TRBV2 and TRBJ2-7; 12 positions match TRBD2. Germline V gives CDR1 SNHLY, CDR2 FYNNEI. The J segment lost 2 bases and the V segment lost 7 bases, leaving 6 bases of the junction unmatched. The length of the CDR3 is 15 residues. The CDR3, as DNA: TGTGCCAGCACCAAGGGACTAGCGGGTACCTACGAGCAGTACTTC. This translates into CASTKGLAGTYEQYF.

The chain has TRBV11-2 and TRBJ2-3, with TRBD2 identical over 8 bases. V dropped 2 bases and J dropped 3; count of bases not matched to a gene: 4. The V gene's germline CDR1 is SGHAT and CDR2 FQNNGV. CDR3 length equals 15 residues. CDR3 sequence: CASSLISGGTDTQYF. The CDR3 bases are TGTGCCAGCAGCTTAATAAGCGGGGGAACAGATACGCAGTATTTT.

On this clone itself: Other DNA sequences in the sample encode the same CDR3. V gene TRBV11-2 combines with J gene TRBJ2-7; TRBD2 is a possible D gene (5 bases). Trimming removed 1 base from V and 5 bases from J, with 9 bases in between. The length of the CDR3 is 13 residues. Per the germline V gene, CDR1 is SGHAT and CDR2 is FQNNGV. CDR3 region: CASSLGGPNEQYF. The DNA for the CDR3 is TGTGCCAGCAGCTTAGGAGGGCCCAACGAGCAGTACTTC.

V gene TRBV6-4 combines with J gene TRBJ2-2; D uncertain. The V end was cut by 4 bases, the J end by 5 bases, with 11 bases between. The CDR3 is 14 amino acids. The germline V gene has CDR1 MRHNA and CDR2 SNTAGT. CDR3 coding DNA: TGTGCCAGCAGTGTCATCTTCTCTACCGGGGAGCTGTTTTTT. Translating it yields CASSVIFSTGELFF.

This clone came up a few times. The CDR3 spells CASSQAGQGVNSPLHF. The CDR3 DNA follows: TGCGCCAGCAGCCAGGCCGGACAGGGTGTGAATTCACCCCTCCACTTT. This sequence joins TRBV4-1 and TRBJ1-6, with 8 bases matching TRBD1. Germline CDR1 MGHRA, CDR2 YSYEKL. This CDR3 has 16 amino acids. The V segment lost 3 bases and the J segment 7 bases; nucleotides outside the gene matches: 8.

V is TRBV10-3 and J is TRBJ2-3, with a possible D match to TRBD2 (5 bases). The CDR3 has 16 amino acids. CDR1 is ENHRY and CDR2 is SYGVKD in the germline V gene. Trimming shortened V by 4 bases and J by 0 bases, and 14 bases separated the two germline ends. The CDR3 DNA sequence: TGTGCCATCAGTGTATCCGGGAAGCCCAGCACAGATACGCAGTATTTT. This encodes CAISVSGKPSTDTQYF.

The rearrangement links TRBV28 to TRBJ1-2; D remains ambiguous. Per the germline V gene, CDR1 is MDHEN and CDR2 is SYDVKM. Trimming left V 5 bases short and J 1 base short, with 5 bases between. The CDR3 has 12 amino acids. This chain's CDR3 is CASSTSNYGYTF. As DNA, the CDR3 is TGTGCCAGCAGTACAAGTAACTATGGCTACACCTTC.

This chain uses TRBV28 with TRBJ2-5, with TRBD1 as a possible D gene (5 bases). The CDR3 has 12 amino acids. Germline V gene lookup returns CDR1 MDHEN and CDR2 SYDVKM. V lost 5 bases and J lost 5, with 9 bases in between. The CDR3, as DNA: TGTGCCAGCAGTGCAGGGAAGGAGACCCAGTACTTC. This encodes CASSAGKETQYF.

This chain links TRBV30 with TRBJ2-1, with 10 nucleotides matching TRBD2. Per the germline V gene, CDR1 is GTSNPN and CDR2 is SVGIG (reference sequence). The CDR3 covers 15 residues. The V and J ends lost 0 bases and 6 bases, in that order; junction bases with no gene match: 5. The CDR3 sequence: CAWSVRAGGPNEQFF. The CDR3, as DNA: TGTGCCTGGAGTGTACGAGCGGGGGGGCCCAATGAGCAGTTCTTC.

The rearrangement joins TRBV9 to TRBJ2-3, with TRBD2 as a possible D gene (5 bases). The CDR3 covers 16 residues. Germline-derived CDR1 and CDR2 are SGDLS and YYNGEE. The germline V and J ends were trimmed by 0 bases and 0 bases, with 11 bases remaining between them. CDR3 in DNA: TGTGCCAGCAGCGTAGGGACTGAGCTTAGCACAGATACGCAGTATTTT. This gives the protein CASSVGTELSTDTQYF.

This chain uses TRBV4-3 with TRBJ1-2, with TRBD1 matching 7 bases. CDR3 length: 15 residues. Germline V gene lookup returns CDR1 LGHNA and CDR2 YSLEER. V lost 0 bases to trimming and J lost 4 bases; unmatched junction nucleotides: 5. In DNA, the CDR3 is TGCGCCAGCAGCCAAGAAGGGACAGCCTTCTATGGCTACACCTTC. It encodes CASSQEGTAFYGYTF.

This clone has just one count. The chain combines TRBV5-4 with TRBJ1-2; D perhaps matches TRBD1 (5 bases). V was pared by 1 base and J by 6 bases, with 16 bases between. This CDR3 is 15 amino acids long. Germline V gene lookup returns CDR1 SGHNT and CDR2 YYREEE (reference sequence). As DNA, the CDR3 is TGTGCCAGCAGCTTGTTGAATCGCAGGGAAAATGGCTACACCTTC. Its protein is CASSLLNRRENGYTF.

CDR3 sequence (DNA): TGTGCCAGCAGCGTACTAACGCAAGAGACCCAGTACTTC. This gives the protein CASSVLTQETQYF. The J gene is TRBJ2-5, the V gene TRBV9; the D is unclear. Germline values: CDR1 SGDLS, CDR2 YYNGEE. The CDR3 sequence is 13 residues long. The V and J ends lost 1 base and 2 bases respectively, with 6 bases between them.

The genes are TRBV11-2 and TRBJ2-6; D possibly uses TRBD1 or TRBD2 (6 bases each). The V end lost 0 bases, the J end lost 3 bases, and 9 bases lay between the germline ends. This CDR3 has 16 amino acids. Per germline, CDR1 SGHAT and CDR2 FQNNGV. CDR3 sequence reads: CASSLERGVGANVLTF. As DNA, the CDR3 is TGTGCCAGCAGCTTAGAAAGGGGGGTTGGGGCCAACGTCCTGACTTTC. Together with reference TRBV11-2 and TRBJ2-6, the CDR3 gives the full variable domain: EAGVAQSPRYKIIEKRQSVAFWCNPISGHATLYWYQQILGQGPKLLIQFQNNGVVDDSQLPKDRFSAERLKGVDSTLKIQPAKLEDSAVYLCASSLERGVGANVLTFGAGSRLTVL.

This chain joins TRBV9 and TRBJ2-1; TRBD2 agrees at 7 bases. After removal of 0 bases from V and 4 bases from J, the junction contained 7 bases not matched to a gene. This CDR3 has 16 residues. Germline V CDR1 and CDR2: SGDLS, YYNGEE. The CDR3 reads CASSVGSGGPYNEQFF. In nucleotides, the CDR3 is TGTGCCAGCAGCGTAGGTTCGGGAGGTCCGTACAATGAGCAGTTCTTC.

This clone was counted a few times. V and J are TRBV10-1 and TRBJ1-6, with D uncertain. Germline CDR1 and CDR2: WNHNN and SYGVQD (reference sequence). The V end lost 6 bases, the J end lost 7 bases, and 10 bases lay between the germline ends. The CDR3 contains 13 residues. The CDR3 here is CASSSLENSPLHF. CDR3 nucleotide sequence: TGCGCCAGCAGCTCGTTAGAAAATTCACCCCTCCACTTT.

This chain uses TRBV5-4 with TRBJ1-1; 10 nucleotides align to TRBD1. This CDR3 has 15 residues. V trimming: 3 bases; J trimming: 5 bases; junction bases outside the gene matches: 7. Looked up from germline, CDR1 is SGHNT and CDR2 is YYREEE (reference sequence). The CDR3 loop is CASSSLGQGVTEAFF. CDR3 DNA sequence: TGTGCCAGCAGCTCCCTTGGACAGGGGGTTACTGAAGCTTTCTTT.

The chain is built from TRBV28 and TRBJ2-5; tentatively, D is TRBD1 (5 bases). V was shortened by 3 bases and J by 10 bases, with 12 bases between the two germline ends. Germline loops: CDR1 MDHEN, CDR2 SYDVKM. The CDR3 consists of 12 residues. This CDR3 reads CASSLQGRIQYF. DNA for the CDR3: TGTGCCAGCAGTTTGCAGGGTAGGATCCAGTACTTC. The entire variable domain, with the rest obtained from reference TRBV28 and TRBJ2-5, is as follows: DVKVTQSSRYLVKRTGEKVFLECVQDMDHENMFWYRQDPGLGLRLIYFSYDVKMKEKGDIPEGYSVSREKKERFSLILESASTNQTSMYLCASSLQGRIQYFGPGTRLLVL.